The sequence of this T cell receptor (beta chain) was determined in a study of blood T cells in healthy people across ages. Notes on the study in general: Naive CD4+ cells and diversity were both higher in long-lived donors than in aged donors. Total diversity from one million sequenced T cells was likely underestimated. PBMCs left unsorted prevented a conclusive naive versus antigen-experienced comparison.

Germline values: CDR1 MNHEY, CDR2 SVGEGT. V shed 4 bases and J shed 3 bases, with 16 bases lying between them. CDR3 size: 17 residues. On this clonotype itself: Its specificity is unknown.

Alongside a J-beta primer mix, a sample-barcoded 5' primer served in a second PCR lasting roughly 7 to 12 cycles. Every sample returned 2.5 million or more CDR3-containing paired-end reads. One entry per CDR3 protein, called by TCRdb with MiXCR from the 5' RACE reads. This table has around 1,800,000 distinct CDR3 sequences, about 39% appearing once. Sequenced sample: blood. The clonotype comes from a human donor in good health. The V gene is TRBV6-2 or TRBV6-3, the J gene TRBJ1-6; D is uncertain. The CDR3 protein is CASSLESREHYNSPLHF. The CDR3 bases are TGTGCCAGCAGTTTGGAGTCGAGAGAACACTATAATTCACCCCTCCACTTT.